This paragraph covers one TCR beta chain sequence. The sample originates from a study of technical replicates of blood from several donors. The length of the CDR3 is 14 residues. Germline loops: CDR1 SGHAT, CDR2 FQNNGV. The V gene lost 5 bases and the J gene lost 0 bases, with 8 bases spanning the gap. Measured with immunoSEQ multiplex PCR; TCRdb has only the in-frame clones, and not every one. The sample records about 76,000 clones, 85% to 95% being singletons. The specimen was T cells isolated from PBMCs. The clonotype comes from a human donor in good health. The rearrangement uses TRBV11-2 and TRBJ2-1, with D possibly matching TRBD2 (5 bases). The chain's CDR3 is CASSLAGSYNEQFF. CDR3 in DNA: TGTGCCAGCAGCCTTGCGGGCTCCTACAATGAGCAGTTCTTC.